One sample yielded the 16 T cell receptor beta chains listed below, sequenced in a study of T-cell reconstitution after alpha-beta-depleted transplantation in children. It was with unique molecular identifiers that the TCRbeta library was prepared. TCRdb reanalysed the PCR reads using MiXCR and keeps one entry per CDR3 protein. The data hold almost 500,000 distinct CDR3 sequences, with over 9.5% observed a single time. Sequencing used PBMCs, obtained before TCRalphabeta/CD19-depleted stem cell transplant. The receptors derive from a child aged 2-15 years with inherited bone marrow failure, due to receive a stem cell transplant.

This clonotype was picked up many times. The gene calls are TRBV20-1 and TRBJ2-7; the match to TRBD1 covers 8 bases. The CDR3 length is 12 residues. Germline V gene lookup returns CDR1 DFQATT and CDR2 SNEGSKA (reference sequence). The ends lost 3 bases at V and 7 bases at J; junction bases unmatched: 5. CDR3 protein: CSASEDRAEQYF. The CDR3 nucleotides are TGCAGTGCTAGCGAGGACAGGGCGGAGCAGTACTTC.

This clonotype was counted at least ten times. The chain joins TRBV20-1 to TRBJ1-1; D is unclear. CDR3 size: 12 residues. Trimming shortened V by 3 bases and J by 5 bases, and 10 bases separated the two germline ends. The germline gives CDR1 DFQATT, CDR2 SNEGSKA (reference sequence). This CDR3 is CSASVWQTEAFF. For the CDR3, the DNA is TGCAGTGCTAGTGTGTGGCAGACTGAAGCTTTCTTT.

This clonotype has at least ten counts. V usage is TRBV2 and J usage is TRBJ2-2, with TRBD1 matching over 7 bases. In germline, CDR1 is SNHLY, CDR2 FYNNEI. This CDR3 has 18 amino acids. Trimming removed 3 bases from V and 2 bases from J; junction bases left unmatched: 12. This CDR3 is CASSEGQTKLLNTGELFF. CDR3 DNA sequence: TGTGCCAGCAGTGAGGGACAGACTAAACTCCTTAACACCGGGGAGCTGTTTTTT.

This clonotype was found a few times. The rearrangement uses TRBV6-1 and TRBJ2-1; 8 bases line up with TRBD2. The V gene's germline CDR1 is MNHNS and CDR2 SASEGT. J was trimmed by 0 bases and V by 6 bases; bases with no gene match: 4. The CDR3 is 15 amino acids. The DNA of the CDR3 is TGTGCCAGCAGACAAAGCGGGAGCTCCTACAATGAGCAGTTCTTC. Translating it yields CASRQSGSSYNEQFF.

This clonotype was seen ten or more times. V and J are TRBV24-1 and TRBJ2-7; D remains unclear. Trimming removed 5 bases from V and 5 bases from J, with 6 bases in between. CDR3 size: 11 residues. Germline CDR1 KGHDR, CDR2 SFDVKD. CDR3: CATSGGNEQYF. In DNA, the CDR3 is TGTGCCACCAGTGGAGGTAACGAGCAGTACTTC.

This clonotype was seen only a few times. The J gene is TRBJ2-7, the V gene TRBV12-3 or TRBV12-4; the match to TRBD1 covers 10 bases. This CDR3 spans 14 amino acids. V dropped 5 bases and J dropped 5; count of bases not matched to a gene: 6. The CDR3 loop reads CASSPWTGGNEQYF. The CDR3 region has the DNA TGTGCCAGCAGTCCTTGGACAGGGGGTAACGAGCAGTACTTC.

Concerning this clonotype itself: Being one base from a much bigger clone, this may be a read error. The V and J genes are TRBV6-4 and TRBJ1-5, with D perhaps matching TRBD1 (6 bases). The CDR3 consists of 16 residues. Per the germline V gene, CDR1 is MRHNA and CDR2 is SNTAGT. V was clipped by 1 base and J by 5 bases, with 15 bases between them. CDR3 nucleotide sequence: TGTGCCAGCAGTGACTTGAGGACAGCAAGCGATCAGCCCCAGCATTTT. Its translation: CASSDLRTASDQPQHF.

At least ten counts were recorded for this clonotype. The rearrangement joins TRBV29-1 to TRBJ1-5; D is ambiguous. CDR1 is SQVTM, CDR2 ANQGSEA, per germline. CDR3 length: 12 residues. Trimming stripped 5 bases from V and 4 bases from J, with 9 bases between. The CDR3 nucleotides are TGCAGCGTTTTGCCAGATAATCAGCCCCAGCATTTT. Translated, it gives CSVLPDNQPQHF.

This clonotype was recorded many times. The chain carries TRBV6-2 or TRBV6-3 and TRBJ1-5, with D hard to call. The V gene lost 2 bases and the J gene lost 7 bases, with 9 bases spanning the gap. The CDR3 runs 13 residues. Germline V gene lookup returns CDR1 MNHEY and CDR2 SVGEGT. The DNA of the CDR3 is TGTGCCAGCAGTTACGGGCCCCTCCAGCCCCAGCATTTT. It codes for CASSYGPLQPQHF.

Only a few counts were recorded for this clonotype. V is TRBV27 and J is TRBJ2-1; D gene ambiguous. The CDR3 covers 15 residues. Germline CDR1 is MNHEY and CDR2 is SMNVEV (reference sequence). V was cut by 4 bases and J by 4 bases, with 14 bases left in between. The CDR3 nucleotides read TGTGCCAGCAGTTCGCACGGGCAACTATACAATGAGCAGTTCTTC. This codes for CASSSHGQLYNEQFF.

This clonotype appeared a few times. This chain uses TRBV20-1 with TRBJ1-5, with D possibly TRBD1 on 5 matching bases. V dropped 3 bases and J dropped 0 bases, with 9 bases sitting between them. CDR1 is DFQATT and CDR2 is SNEGSKA in the germline V gene (reference sequence). The CDR3 is 14 residues long. The CDR3 spells CSASRAVSNQPQHF. In nucleotides, the CDR3 is TGCAGTGCTAGCAGGGCAGTTAGCAATCAGCCCCAGCATTTT.

The V and J genes are TRBV27 and TRBJ1-5; no reliable D call. Trimming cost V 2 bases and J 4 bases, with 9 bases left between them. From germline, CDR1 is MNHEY and CDR2 SMNVEV (reference sequence). The CDR3 covers 14 residues. The CDR3 reads CASSLIMGNQPQHF. The CDR3 DNA is TGTGCCAGCAGTTTAATCATGGGTAATCAGCCCCAGCATTTT.

This clonotype was seen many times. The chain recombines TRBV20-1 with TRBJ1-4, with D maybe TRBD1 (5 bases). From germline, CDR1 is DFQATT and CDR2 SNEGSKA (reference sequence). CDR3 length equals 12 residues. Trimming left V 2 bases short and J 6 bases short, with 7 bases between. The CDR3 is CSARQGDEKLFF. CDR3 coding DNA: TGCAGTGCTAGACAGGGCGATGAAAAACTGTTTTTT.

The chain carries TRBV19 and TRBJ1-1; D gene uncertain. Trimming removed 1 base from V and 0 bases from J, with 6 bases in between. This CDR3 is built from 14 residues. Germline lookup yields CDR1 LNHDA and CDR2 SQIVND (reference sequence). Here the CDR3 reads CASSIGEVNTEAFF. The CDR3 nucleotides are TGTGCCAGTAGTATAGGAGAGGTGAACACTGAAGCTTTCTTT.

This clonotype was detected ten times or more. This could be a read error, since a much larger clone is one nucleotide away. This chain joins TRBV4-3 and TRBJ1-1, with D hard to call. The V and J ends lost 0 bases and 0 bases respectively, with 2 bases between them. CDR3 size: 13 residues. CDR1 is LGHNA and CDR2 is YSLEER in the germline V gene. The CDR3: CASSQDMNTEAFF. CDR3 in DNA: TGCGCCAGCAGCCAAGACATGAACACTGAAGCTTTCTTT.

The chain joins TRBV7-2 to TRBJ1-1; D is unclear. With 5 bases removed from V and 2 bases from J, the gap between germline ends came to 18 bases. The CDR3 is 16 residues long. CDR1 is SGHTA and CDR2 is FQGNSA in the germline V gene. The CDR3 spells CASSPYESTVNTEAFF. CDR3 nucleotide sequence: TGTGCCAGCAGCCCGTACGAGTCAACGGTAAACACTGAAGCTTTCTTT.